This TCR beta chain was captured in a study of blood T cell repertoires in COVID-19. Background on the study: The cDNA or gDNA used as material had been derived from T cells, B-cell-depleted T cells, or PBMCs.

Followed longitudinally, the Seattle patients had been enrolled during active infection. CDR1 ENHRY and CDR2 SYGVKD come from the germline V gene. CDR3 length: 14 residues. V dropped 10 bases and J dropped 0 bases, with 12 bases sitting between them. Source study methods: From reference gene primer amplification, estimates of nucleated cell counts were derived. This table comes from immunoSEQ multiplex PCR, and its TCRdb copy is limited to in-frame clones, with some not included. Clone size and V and J calls were adopted from that table, with D and trimming inferred from the DNA. Here the sample spans 110,000 or so clones, 85% to 90% being singletons.

The chain joins TRBV10-3 to TRBJ1-4; unclear D gene. This receptor was obtained from a woman aged 55-69 years with COVID-19, enrolled during active disease. The source material was peripheral blood. In nucleotides, the CDR3 is TGTGCCACCCGCCCTTCGGCAACTAATGAAAAACTGTTTTTT. Translating gives CATRPSATNEKLFF.